Below, 22 T cell receptor beta chains from the same sample are listed, as sequenced in a study of PD-L1 blockade in urothelial cancer (dated by TCRdb to the late 2010s). Libraries came from the immunoSEQ multiplex PCR assay. The table comes from immuneACCESS by way of TCRdb, which keeps in-frame sequences with V and J called. Part of the clones is missing from these tables; in studies checked, under half for an unresolved V gene and the rest for unknown reasons. Here the sample has 87,000 or so clones; around 83% occur a single time. The ten largest clones take up around 1.9% of the sample. Per the publication, the time point label means: pretreatment peripheral blood. This sample comprised PBMCs, obtained around atezolizumab (anti-PD-L1) treatment. The origin of the receptors is a man aged 55 to 70 with urothelial cancer.

J is TRBJ1-4 and V is TRBV7-9; D not resolved. CDR3 length: 16 amino acids. V shed 4 bases and J shed 8 bases, with 20 bases lying between them. Per the germline V gene, CDR1 is SEHNR and CDR2 is FQNEAQ (reference sequence). DNA for the CDR3: TGTGCCAGCAGCTCCTACCTGTCGAGGGCCACGGAAAAACTGTTTTTT. This encodes CASSSYLSRATEKLFF.

This chain uses TRBV28 with TRBJ1-2, with TRBD1 matching over 10 bases. V gave up 6 bases and J gave up 4 bases; unmatched junction bases: 2. The germline V gene has CDR1 MDHEN and CDR2 SYDVKM. The CDR3 runs to 13 residues. The CDR3 region has the DNA TGTGCCAGCAGGACAGGGGGCGCCTATGGCTACACCTTC. Translated, it gives CASRTGGAYGYTF.

The rearrangement links TRBV5-1 to TRBJ2-3; 12 bases line up with TRBD1. The J segment lost 4 bases and the V segment lost 4 bases, leaving 10 bases of the junction unmatched. CDR1 is SGHRS and CDR2 is YFSETQ in the germline V gene. This CDR3 contains 17 residues. The CDR3, as DNA: TGCGCCAGCAGCCTGGGGTCCGGGACAGGGGGCGCAGATACGCAGTATTTT. Translating it yields CASSLGSGTGGADTQYF. Full variable domain (outside the CDR3, taken from reference TRBV5-1 and TRBJ2-3): KAGVTQTPRYLIKTRGQQVTLSCSPISGHRSVSWYQQTPGQGLQFLFEYFSETQRNKGNFPGRFSGRQFSNSRSEMNVSTLELGDSALYLCASSLGSGTGGADTQYFGPGTRLTVL.

This clone was detected once. The chain is built from TRBV27 and TRBJ2-5, with 9 bases matching TRBD2. V lost 2 bases, J lost 0 bases, and 13 bases stayed unmatched. Germline assignment: CDR1 MNHEY and CDR2 SMNVEV (reference sequence). The CDR3 extends over 19 amino acids. The CDR3 region is CASSLKGYGSGGYQETQYF. The CDR3 region has the DNA TGTGCCAGCAGTTTAAAGGGTTACGGCAGCGGGGGGTACCAAGAGACCCAGTACTTC.

This clone has just a few counts. The chain is built from TRBV29-1 and TRBJ1-3; no clear D. Germline V gives CDR1 SQVTM, CDR2 ANQGSEA. This CDR3 contains 11 residues. The V end lost 4 bases, the J end lost 4 bases, and 5 bases lay between the germline ends. CDR3 bases: TGCAGCGTTGTAACAGGAAACACCATATATTTT. The encoded protein is CSVVTGNTIYF.

This chain connects TRBV2 to TRBJ2-1, with a possible D match to TRBD1 (5 bases). V gave up 8 bases and J gave up 1 base, with 9 bases separating them. Germline loops: CDR1 SNHLY, CDR2 FYNNEI. This CDR3 is built from 13 residues. This CDR3 reads CASGQGSYNEQFF. The CDR3 nucleotides read TGTGCCAGCGGCCAGGGATCCTACAATGAGCAGTTCTTC.

This clone was observed a handful of times. The chain joins TRBV14 to TRBJ2-2; D is undetermined. The V end lost 2 bases, the J end lost 8 bases, and 3 bases lay between the germline ends. Germline V CDR1 and CDR2: SGHDN, FVKESK. This CDR3 is 11 amino acids long. The CDR3 sequence: CASSQSGELFF. CDR3 DNA: TGTGCCAGCAGCCAATCGGGGGAGCTGTTTTTT.

The chain recombines TRBV27 with TRBJ2-3; TRBD1 might be the D (6 bases). The CDR3 is made up of 15 amino acids. V lost 3 bases and J 4 bases, leaving 14 bases between the germline ends. Per germline, CDR1 MNHEY and CDR2 SMNVEV (reference sequence). The chain's CDR3 is CASSFTGNRADTQYF. CDR3 sequence (DNA): TGTGCCAGCAGTTTCACAGGGAACAGGGCAGATACGCAGTATTTT.

This clone was detected once. The rearrangement links TRBV19 to TRBJ2-2, with 10 bases fitting TRBD1. The trim removed 4 bases at V and 4 bases at J, leaving 6 bases unmatched. Germline CDR1 LNHDA, CDR2 SQIVND (reference sequence). The CDR3 has 16 residues. The DNA of the CDR3 is TGTGCCAGTAGTAGGGAGACAGGGGGCAGCACCGGGGAGCTGTTTTTT. Its translation: CASSRETGGSTGELFF. Full variable domain (remainder filled in from reference TRBV19 and TRBJ2-2): DGGITQSPKYLFRKEGQNVTLSCEQNLNHDAMYWYRQDPGQGLRLIYYSQIVNDFQKGDIAEGYSVSREKKESFPLTVTSAQKNPTAFYLCASSRETGGSTGELFFGEGSRLTVL.

V gene TRBV4-2 combines with J gene TRBJ2-7, with 10 bases fitting TRBD1. The CDR3 runs to 16 residues. V trimming: 0 bases; J trimming: 2 bases; junction bases outside the gene matches: 4. The germline V gene has CDR1 LGHNA and CDR2 YNFKEQ. In nucleotides, the CDR3 is TGTGCCAGCAGCCAAGAGACAGGGGGCGAAGCCTACGAGCAGTACTTC. Translated: CASSQETGGEAYEQYF.

The V call is TRBV7-2, the J call TRBJ2-7, with TRBD2 matching 7 bases. The trim removed 1 base at V and 7 bases at J, leaving 10 bases unmatched. The CDR3 has 15 amino acids. The germline CDR1 and CDR2 sequences are SGHTA and FQGNSA. DNA for the CDR3: TGTGCCAGCAGCTTAGATGGGGGGGGGTCGGGAGAGCAGTACTTC. It specifies CASSLDGGGSGEQYF.

This clone turned up a few times. This chain connects TRBV7-9 to TRBJ1-6; TRBD1 might be the D (6 bases). Germline V gene lookup returns CDR1 SEHNR and CDR2 FQNEAQ (reference sequence). V was trimmed by 5 bases and J by 5 bases, leaving 10 bases between them. This CDR3 has 14 amino acids. The CDR3 coding sequence is TGTGCCAGCAGCCCAGACAGGAATAATTCACCCCTCCACTTT. Protein: CASSPDRNNSPLHF.

The chain joins TRBV10-1 to TRBJ2-7; TRBD2 matches at 8 bases. V lost 7 bases and J lost 1; bases outside the gene matches: 9. CDR3 length: 15 amino acids. From germline, CDR1 is WNHNN and CDR2 SYGVQD (reference sequence). CDR3 DNA sequence: TGCGCCAGCACCGATGGGGCGGGGGGATCCTACGAGCAGTACTTC. It encodes CASTDGAGGSYEQYF.

The V and J genes are TRBV19 and TRBJ1-1; 10 nucleotides match TRBD1. The CDR3 contains 15 residues. V shed 6 bases, J shed 4 bases, and the junction held 8 bases outside the gene matches. The germline V gene has CDR1 LNHDA and CDR2 SQIVND (reference sequence). This CDR3 is CASSAPRTGGTEAFF. The CDR3, as DNA: TGTGCCAGTAGCGCCCCCCGGACAGGGGGCACTGAAGCTTTCTTT.

The chain combines TRBV5-1 with TRBJ2-1; TRBD2 agrees at 10 bases. The CDR3 covers 16 residues. Germline CDR1 is SGHRS and CDR2 is YFSETQ. The V and J ends lost 7 bases and 5 bases, in that order; junction bases with no gene match: 12. This chain's CDR3 is CASARALSGGNNEQFF. The CDR3 DNA follows: TGCGCCAGCGCTAGGGCTCTTAGCGGGGGGAACAATGAGCAGTTCTTC. Together with reference TRBV5-1 and TRBJ2-1, the CDR3 gives the full variable domain: KAGVTQTPRYLIKTRGQQVTLSCSPISGHRSVSWYQQTPGQGLQFLFEYFSETQRNKGNFPGRFSGRQFSNSRSEMNVSTLELGDSALYLCASARALSGGNNEQFFGPGTRLTVL.

The CDR3 spells CASSISGLSLNTGELFF. As DNA, the CDR3 is TGTGCCAGTAGTATTTCCGGTTTGAGCCTTAACACCGGGGAGCTGTTTTTT. The chain couples TRBV19 to TRBJ2-2, with D uncertain. V shed 3 bases and J shed 2 bases, with 16 bases lying between them. Germline V gene data show CDR1 as LNHDA and CDR2 as SQIVND (reference sequence). The CDR3 has 17 amino acids.

As DNA, the CDR3 is TGTGCCAGCAGCTCCCGGACAGTATATGGGACAGATACGCAGTATTTT. This translates into CASSSRTVYGTDTQYF. This chain uses TRBV5-8 with TRBJ2-3; D perhaps matches TRBD1 (6 bases). The CDR3 is 16 amino acids. Germline V gene data show CDR1 as SGHTS and CDR2 as YDEGEE. The V end was cut by 3 bases, the J end by 3 bases, with 17 bases between.

The genes are TRBV2 and TRBJ1-1; 7 nucleotides match TRBD1. Trimming at V came to 6 bases and at J to 0 bases, leaving 1 base not matched to a gene. CDR1 and CDR2 from the germline V gene are SNHLY and FYNNEI. The CDR3 length is 13 residues. CDR3: CASSTGVNTEAFF. The CDR3 coding sequence is TGTGCCAGCAGCACAGGGGTGAACACTGAAGCTTTCTTT.

This chain joins TRBV6-5 and TRBJ1-6; 9 nucleotides align to TRBD1. Losses at the gene ends were 7 bases for V and 7 bases for J; bases not matched to a gene: 5. CDR3 length: 14 amino acids. Germline V CDR1 and CDR2: MNHEY, SVGAGI. This CDR3 reads CASTLDRGNSPLHF. The CDR3 DNA reads as TGTGCCAGCACTCTGGACAGGGGCAATTCACCCCTCCACTTT.

This clone was seen only once. V usage is TRBV27 and J usage is TRBJ1-6; 9 bases match TRBD1. CDR1 MNHEY and CDR2 SMNVEV come from the germline V gene (reference sequence). This CDR3 contains 15 residues. J lost 7 bases, V lost 5 bases, and 6 bases had no gene match. As DNA, the CDR3 is TGTGCCAGCAGTCCCCGACAGGGGGTAAATTCACCCCTCCACTTT. It translates to CASSPRQGVNSPLHF.

The genes are TRBV14 and TRBJ2-3; 8 bases map to TRBD2. The CDR3 consists of 17 residues. Germline V CDR1 and CDR2: SGHDN, FVKESK. Trimming cost V 4 bases and J 0 bases; bases outside gene matches: 9. CDR3 nucleotide sequence: TGTGCCAGCAGCCCCATAGTCGGCGGGAGGAGCACAGATACGCAGTATTTT. Its translation: CASSPIVGGRSTDTQYF.

The chain uses TRBV5-4 and TRBJ1-2, with D possibly matching TRBD1 (5 bases). V dropped 2 bases and J dropped 0 bases, with 11 bases sitting between them. The germline CDR1 and CDR2 sequences are SGHNT and YYREEE (reference sequence). The CDR3 loop spans 15 amino acids. The CDR3 loop reads CASSLAGGANYGYTF. The DNA of the CDR3 is TGTGCCAGCAGCTTAGCGGGGGGAGCTAACTATGGCTACACCTTC. The entire variable domain, with the rest obtained from reference TRBV5-4 and TRBJ1-2, is as follows: ETGVTQSPTHLIKTRGQQVTLRCSSQSGHNTVSWYQQALGQGPQFIFQYYREEENGRGNFPPRFSGLQFPNYSSELNVNALELDDSALYLCASSLAGGANYGYTFGSGTRLTVV.